What follows are 23 T cell receptor beta chains derived from one specimen sequenced in a study of a mutant IDH1 vaccine in newly diagnosed glioma (dated by TCRdb to about 2021). Receptor libraries were prepared by the immunoSEQ multiplex PCR assay. In TCRdb, the immuneACCESS table is reduced to in-frame sequences with V and J assigned. These tables do not hold every clone; where another copy was compared, an unresolved V gene accounts for under half, and the others remain unexplained. The sample table contains about 42,000 clones; only one count was recorded for approximately 85% of them. The ten top clones hold about 1.5% of the sample. For these TCRs, the target antigens are not known. The time point label, as the study defines it: week 5, during vaccination. Each vaccine dose, consisting of 300 ug of a 20-mer mutant IDH1 peptide in Montanide, was administered subcutaneously with topical imiquimod.

Sequenced here: PBMCs, sampled from a glioma patient whose treatment included an IDH1 peptide vaccine. Source of these receptors: a man aged 35 to 55 with glioma.

The V and J genes are TRBV16 and TRBJ1-2, with unresolved D. This CDR3 is 13 amino acids long. Per germline, CDR1 KGHSY and CDR2 FQNENV. Trimming took off 2 bases at V and 3 bases at J, with 7 bases between the two ends. This CDR3 is CASSQTVDYGYTF. In DNA, the CDR3 is TGTGCCAGCAGCCAAACAGTGGACTATGGCTACACCTTC.

The chain employs TRBV7-8 and TRBJ2-7; TRBD2 matches 7 bases. The germline CDR1 and CDR2 sequences are SGHVS and FQNEAQ. This CDR3 region has 14 residues. V was pared by 8 bases and J by 6 bases, with 13 bases of the junction left unmatched. Here the CDR3 reads CASLSGGRASEQYF. DNA of the CDR3: TGTGCCAGCCTTTCTGGGGGGAGGGCGAGCGAGCAGTACTTC.

The chain links TRBV9 to TRBJ1-3; D is unresolved. In germline, CDR1 is SGDLS, CDR2 YYNGEE. Trimming cost V 0 bases and J 0 bases, with 7 bases left between them. CDR3 length equals 15 residues. Written as DNA, the CDR3 is TGTGCCAGCAGCGTAGAGGCGCTCTCTGGAAACACCATATATTTT. Its protein product is CASSVEALSGNTIYF.

The chain combines TRBV6-6 with TRBJ1-1; the match to TRBD1 covers 7 bases. Trimming took 6 bases from V and 3 from J; bases not matched to a gene: 7. Germline V lookup: CDR1 MNHNY, CDR2 SVGAGI (reference sequence). The CDR3 spans 14 residues. The CDR3 DNA sequence: TGTGCCAGCAGGGGCCGGGACAGTCACACTGAAGCTTTCTTT. This encodes CASRGRDSHTEAFF.

The CDR3 sequence is CASSLLTQGTQYF. The CDR3 DNA is TGTGCCAGCAGTTTACTCACTCAGGGGACCCAGTACTTC. The chain carries TRBV6-6 and TRBJ2-5, with D possibly being TRBD1 (5 bases). The germline gives CDR1 MNHNY, CDR2 SVGAGI (reference sequence). The CDR3 has 13 residues. Trimming left V 4 bases short and J 7 bases short, with 13 bases between.

The J gene is TRBJ2-3, the V gene TRBV7-2; a weak D match, TRBD1 (6 bases). With 3 bases removed from V and 6 bases from J, the gap between germline ends came to 13 bases. This CDR3 is built from 14 residues. Germline lookup yields CDR1 SGHTA and CDR2 FQGNSA. The CDR3 here is CASSFRTAEDTQYF. For the CDR3, the DNA is TGTGCCAGCAGCTTCAGGACAGCCGAGGATACGCAGTATTTT.

This clone has only one observation. The rearrangement links TRBV13 to TRBJ2-3; tentatively, D is TRBD2 (6 bases). The V and J ends lost 7 bases and 2 bases respectively, with 19 bases between them. This CDR3 is built from 16 residues. Per the germline V gene, CDR1 is PRHDT and CDR2 is FYEKMQ (reference sequence). The chain's CDR3 is CASTPRGWEFTDTQYF. As DNA, the CDR3 is TGTGCCAGCACGCCGCGGGGCTGGGAGTTCACAGATACGCAGTATTTT.

The CDR3, as DNA: TGTGCCAGCAGATTAGGGACCGAGACTCACAATGAGCAGTTCTTC. Translating gives CASRLGTETHNEQFF. The chain combines TRBV6-6 with TRBJ2-1; D assignment may be TRBD1 or TRBD2 (5 bases each). CDR1 and CDR2 (germline): MNHNY, SVGAGI (reference sequence). The CDR3 length is 15 residues. V dropped 6 bases and J dropped 5 bases, with 17 bases sitting between them.

The rearrangement links TRBV7-3 to TRBJ2-6; D unclear. The CDR3 runs to 15 residues. V was trimmed by 4 bases and J by 2 bases, leaving 9 bases between them. Germline CDR1 SGHTA, CDR2 FQGTGA. The CDR3 region is CASSSRTTGANVLTF. The CDR3 DNA reads as TGTGCCAGCAGCTCCCGAACTACTGGGGCCAACGTCCTGACTTTC.

The chain couples TRBV19 to TRBJ2-2; tentative D call: TRBD1 (6 bases). Germline assignment: CDR1 LNHDA and CDR2 SQIVND (reference sequence). There are 12 residues in the CDR3. V dropped 10 bases and J dropped 6 bases, with 12 bases sitting between them. The CDR3 region has the DNA TGTGCCAACTTACAGGGCGCCGGGGAGCTGTTTTTT. Protein product: CANLQGAGELFF.

The chain combines TRBV2 with TRBJ1-1; TRBD1 matches at 7 bases. CDR3 length: 13 residues. In germline, CDR1 is SNHLY, CDR2 FYNNEI. J was trimmed by 5 bases and V by 5 bases; bases with no gene match: 5. The CDR3 loop is CASSRQGQTEAFF. The CDR3 DNA follows: TGTGCCAGCAGTCGACAGGGCCAGACTGAAGCTTTCTTT.

CDR3: CASNPGHSSYEQYF. The CDR3 nucleotides read TGTGCCAGCAATCCAGGGCACAGCTCCTACGAGCAGTACTTC. V is TRBV9 and J is TRBJ2-7; maybe TRBD1 (5 bases). Germline V CDR1 and CDR2: SGDLS, YYNGEE. The CDR3 contains 14 residues. V lost 6 bases and J lost 0, with 13 bases in between.

The CDR3 sequence: CASSSVPLYEQYF. Here the CDR3 DNA reads TGTGCCAGCAGCTCGGTTCCGCTCTACGAGCAGTACTTC. The V call is TRBV28, the J call TRBJ2-7; D is unclear. In germline, CDR1 is MDHEN, CDR2 SYDVKM. The CDR3 totals 13 residues. Between the trimmed V and J ends, which lost 6 bases and 3 bases, there was a span of 12 bases.

The chain combines TRBV5-4 with TRBJ2-5, with TRBD2 matching over 9 bases. The trim removed 1 base at V and 5 bases at J, leaving 3 bases unmatched. The CDR3 spans 14 residues. The germline V gene has CDR1 SGHNT and CDR2 YYREEE (reference sequence). CDR3 coding DNA: TGTGCCAGCAGCTTGACCGGGACTAGCGAGACCCAGTACTTC. As protein: CASSLTGTSETQYF. The variable domain in full, with the rest retrieved from reference TRBV5-4 and TRBJ2-5, is ETGVTQSPTHLIKTRGQQVTLRCSSQSGHNTVSWYQQALGQGPQFIFQYYREEENGRGNFPPRFSGLQFPNYSSELNVNALELDDSALYLCASSLTGTSETQYFGPGTRLLVL.

The chain uses TRBV23-1 and TRBJ2-3; the D gene is possibly TRBD1 (6 bases). TRBV23-1 is an open reading frame, and its role is uncertain. Trimming left V 4 bases short and J 7 bases short, with 9 bases between. The CDR3 totals 12 residues. CDR3 region: CASSPTGNTQYF. CDR3 sequence (DNA): TGCGCCAGCAGTCCTACAGGGAATACGCAGTATTTT.

This clone was seen just once. The gene calls are TRBV7-2 and TRBJ2-7; D might be TRBD1 (6 bases). Trimming cost V 1 base and J 3 bases, with 10 bases left between them. The germline gives CDR1 SGHTA, CDR2 FQGNSA. This CDR3 region has 14 residues. Written as DNA, the CDR3 is TGTGCCAGCAGCTTAGGGACAGACCTCTACGAGCAGTACTTC. Protein product: CASSLGTDLYEQYF.

The chain couples TRBV7-2 to TRBJ1-1, with D unclear. The CDR3 contains 13 residues. CDR1 SGHTA and CDR2 FQGNSA come from the germline V gene. V was shortened by 5 bases and J by 6 bases, with 13 bases between the two germline ends. The CDR3 nucleotides read TGTGCCAGCAGCCTCCCGTGGGTGGCTGAAGCTTTCTTT. Protein: CASSLPWVAEAFF.

The rearrangement links TRBV14 to TRBJ1-4, with 7 bases aligning to TRBD1. Germline CDR1 SGHDN, CDR2 FVKESK. This CDR3 is 14 amino acids long. J lost 5 bases, V lost 3 bases, and 3 bases had no gene match. CDR3 nucleotide sequence: TGTGCCAGCAGCCAGACGACAGGGAATGAAAAACTGTTTTTT. Amino acid sequence: CASSQTTGNEKLFF.

The chain is built from TRBV9 and TRBJ1-2, with no clear D. Trimming took 3 bases from V and 0 from J, leaving 12 bases between them. Germline V gene data show CDR1 as SGDLS and CDR2 as YYNGEE. This CDR3 has 15 residues. The CDR3 spells CASSGSDIANYGYTF. CDR3 DNA sequence: TGTGCCAGCAGCGGATCAGATATAGCTAACTATGGCTACACCTTC.

The V gene is TRBV10-3, the J gene TRBJ1-2, with 7 bases identical to TRBD1. This CDR3 contains 13 residues. Germline V gene data show CDR1 as ENHRY and CDR2 as SYGVKD. V shed 6 bases and J 4 bases; nucleotides not matched to a gene: 5. This chain's CDR3 is CAISNDRVYGYTF. In DNA, the CDR3 is TGTGCCATCAGCAATGACAGGGTCTATGGCTACACCTTC.

This clone was seen a handful of times. V gene TRBV5-1 combines with J gene TRBJ1-1; D gene ambiguous. CDR1 is SGHRS, CDR2 YFSETQ, per germline. The CDR3 contains 14 residues. V lost 6 bases, J lost 1 base, and 13 bases lay in between. DNA for the CDR3: TGCGCCAGCAACCTTGGGTCGGCGAACACTGAAGCTTTCTTT. Protein sequence: CASNLGSANTEAFF.

The gene calls are TRBV28 and TRBJ1-2, with D perhaps matching TRBD1 (5 bases). CDR3 length: 15 amino acids. Trimming took off 1 base at V and 4 bases at J, with 13 bases between the two ends. Germline CDR1 MDHEN, CDR2 SYDVKM. CDR3 in DNA: TGTGCCAGCAGTTTATATAAAACAGGAATCTATGGCTACACCTTC. Translating it yields CASSLYKTGIYGYTF.

The table lists this clone with a count of one. This CDR3 is CASSFGRGNTGELFF. The CDR3 nucleotides are TGTGCCAGCAGTTTCGGCAGGGGGAACACCGGGGAGCTGTTTTTT. The chain joins TRBV27 to TRBJ2-2, with D perhaps matching TRBD1 (6 bases). V was cut by 3 bases and J by 1 base, with 9 bases left in between. Per germline, CDR1 MNHEY and CDR2 SMNVEV (reference sequence). This CDR3 has 15 residues.